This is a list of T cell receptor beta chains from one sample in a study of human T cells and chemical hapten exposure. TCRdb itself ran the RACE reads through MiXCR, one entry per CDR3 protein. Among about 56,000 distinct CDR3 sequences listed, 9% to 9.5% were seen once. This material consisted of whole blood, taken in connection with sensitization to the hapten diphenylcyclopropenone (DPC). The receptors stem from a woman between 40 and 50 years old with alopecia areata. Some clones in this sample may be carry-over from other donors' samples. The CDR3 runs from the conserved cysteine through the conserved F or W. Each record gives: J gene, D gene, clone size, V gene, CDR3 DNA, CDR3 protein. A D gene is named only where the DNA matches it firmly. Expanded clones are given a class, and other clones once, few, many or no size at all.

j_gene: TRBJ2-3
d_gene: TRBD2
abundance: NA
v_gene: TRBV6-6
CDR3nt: TGTGCCAGCAGGACGACTAGCGGGGGGGCCGTAGGTAGCACAGATACGCAGTATTTT
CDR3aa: CASRTTSGGAVGSTDTQYF

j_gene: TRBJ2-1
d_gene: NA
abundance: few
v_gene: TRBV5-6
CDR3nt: TGTGCCAGCAGCTTGTTGGTATCACACAATGAGCAGTTCTTC
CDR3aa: CASSLLVSHNEQFF

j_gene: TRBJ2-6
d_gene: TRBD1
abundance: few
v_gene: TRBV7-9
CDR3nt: TGTGCCAGCAGCTCACAGGGGGGCTCTCCTGGGGCCAACGTCCTGACTTTC
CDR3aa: CASSSQGGSPGANVLTF

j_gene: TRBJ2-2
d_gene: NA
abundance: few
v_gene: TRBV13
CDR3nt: TGTGCCAGCAACTCCCTTTCCTTAGCGAACACCGGGGAGCTGTTTTTT
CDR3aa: CASNSLSLANTGELFF

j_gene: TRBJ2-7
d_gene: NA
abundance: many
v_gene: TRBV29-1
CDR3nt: TGCAGCGTTGAAACCCCTGGCGACTATCCCCCTTCCTACGAGCAGTACTTC
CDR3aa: CSVETPGDYPPSYEQYF

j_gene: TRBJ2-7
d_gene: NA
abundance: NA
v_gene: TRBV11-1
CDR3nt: TGTGCCAGCAGCTTAGGGGGAGGCGCCTACGAGCAGTACTTC
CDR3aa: CASSLGGGAYEQYF

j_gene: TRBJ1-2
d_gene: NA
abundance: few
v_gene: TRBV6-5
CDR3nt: TGTGCCAGCAGACTATTGCCCAATCTCCCTCATAGGAGTGACTATGGCTACACCTTC
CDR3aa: CASRLLPNLPHRSDYGYTF

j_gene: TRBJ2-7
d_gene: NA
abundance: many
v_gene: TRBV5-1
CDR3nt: TGCGCCAGCGGCCAAGGAGCGCCCGTCGGGGAGCAGTACTTC
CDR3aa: CASGQGAPVGEQYF

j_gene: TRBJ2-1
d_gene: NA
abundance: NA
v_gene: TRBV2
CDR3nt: TGTGCCAGCAGTGAAGGTCAGAATGAGCAGTTCTTC
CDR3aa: CASSEGQNEQFF

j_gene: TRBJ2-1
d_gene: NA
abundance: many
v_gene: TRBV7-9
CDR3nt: TGTGCCAGCAGCGTGCTGGCGGGGAGGCCTAATGAGCAGTTCTTC
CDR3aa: CASSVLAGRPNEQFF

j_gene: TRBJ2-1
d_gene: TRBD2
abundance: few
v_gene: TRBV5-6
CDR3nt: TGTGCCAGCAGCTTCCGGTCGAGCGGGGGGTTTGAGCAGTTCTTC
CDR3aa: CASSFRSSGGFEQFF

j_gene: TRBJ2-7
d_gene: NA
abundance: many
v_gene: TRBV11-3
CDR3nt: TGTGCCAGCAGCCTCGGACAGGAGGGGGACGAGCAGTACTTC
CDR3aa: CASSLGQEGDEQYF

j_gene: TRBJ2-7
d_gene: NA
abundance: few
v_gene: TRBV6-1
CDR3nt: TGTGCCAGCAGCACGACAAGCTACTACGAGCAGTACTTC
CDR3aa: CASSTTSYYEQYF

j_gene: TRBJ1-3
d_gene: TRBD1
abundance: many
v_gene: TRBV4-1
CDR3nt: TGCGCCAGCAGCCAAGATCGGACAGGTCCTGGAAACACCATATATTTT
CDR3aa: CASSQDRTGPGNTIYF

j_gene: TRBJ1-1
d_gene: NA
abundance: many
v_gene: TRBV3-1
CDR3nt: TGTGCCAGCAGCCAAGATGGAAGGTTTGAAGCTTTCTTT
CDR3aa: CASSQDGRFEAFF

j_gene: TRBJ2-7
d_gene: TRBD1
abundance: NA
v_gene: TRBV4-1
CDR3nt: TGCGCCAGCAGCCAAGAACAGGGGGCCGGAGAGCAGTACTTC
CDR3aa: CASSQEQGAGEQYF

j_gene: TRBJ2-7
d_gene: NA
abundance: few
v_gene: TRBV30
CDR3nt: TGTGCCTGGAGTGAATTCCTCGAGCAGTACTTC
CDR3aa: CAWSEFLEQYF

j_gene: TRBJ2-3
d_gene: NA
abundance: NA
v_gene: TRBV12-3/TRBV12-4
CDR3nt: TGTGCCAGCAGTTTGGATACTAGAGGACAGTATTTT
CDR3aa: CASSLDTRGQYF

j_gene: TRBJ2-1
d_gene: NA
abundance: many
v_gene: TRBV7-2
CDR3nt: TGTGCCAGCAGCTTAGTAACCGCTAATGAGCAGTTCTTC
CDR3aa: CASSLVTANEQFF

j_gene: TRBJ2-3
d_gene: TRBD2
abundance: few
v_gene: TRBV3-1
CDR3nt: TGTGCCAGCAGCCCCAACCCTAGCGGGGGGGCCTTAGAAGCAGATACGCAGTATTTT
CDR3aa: CASSPNPSGGALEADTQYF

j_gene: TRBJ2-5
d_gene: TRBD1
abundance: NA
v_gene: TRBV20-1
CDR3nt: TGCAGTGCTGGGGGACAGGGGGGCAGGGAGACCCAGTACTTC
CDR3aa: CSAGGQGGRETQYF

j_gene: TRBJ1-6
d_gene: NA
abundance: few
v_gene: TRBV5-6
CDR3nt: TGTGCCAGCAGCCTGAGGGGGAGGAATTCACCCCTCCACTTT
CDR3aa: CASSLRGRNSPLHF

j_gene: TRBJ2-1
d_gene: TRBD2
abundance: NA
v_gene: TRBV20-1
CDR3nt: TGCAGTGCCCCCAGCAGCGGGGGGAACTACAATGAGCAGTTCTTC
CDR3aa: CSAPSSGGNYNEQFF

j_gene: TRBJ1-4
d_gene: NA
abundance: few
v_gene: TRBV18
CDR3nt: TGTGCCAGCTCACCACTCCGGTCGGCAGAGTTCAATGAAAAACTGTTTTTT
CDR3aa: CASSPLRSAEFNEKLFF

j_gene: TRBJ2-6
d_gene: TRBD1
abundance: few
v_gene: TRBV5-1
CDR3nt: TGCGCCAGCAGCCCCTTGCCGGGACAGGTCAACTCTGAGGCCAACGTCCTGACTTTC
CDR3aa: CASSPLPGQVNSEANVLTF

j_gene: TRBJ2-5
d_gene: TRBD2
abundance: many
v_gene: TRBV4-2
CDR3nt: TGTGCCAGCAGCCAAGATGGGACTAACCAAGAGACCCAGTACTTC
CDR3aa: CASSQDGTNQETQYF

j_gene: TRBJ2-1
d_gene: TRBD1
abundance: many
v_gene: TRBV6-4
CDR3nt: TGTGCCAGCAGTGACGGGACAGGGGGCAATGAGCAGTTCTTC
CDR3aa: CASSDGTGGNEQFF

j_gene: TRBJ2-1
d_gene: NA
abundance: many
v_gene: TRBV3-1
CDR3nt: TGTGCCAGCAGCCTACTAGGGGGGGCCAGTAATGAGCAGTTCTTC
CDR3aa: CASSLLGGASNEQFF

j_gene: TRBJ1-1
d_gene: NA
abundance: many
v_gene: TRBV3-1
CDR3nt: TGTGCCAGCAGCCAAGCTATTCAGTTCATGAACACTGAAGCTTTCTTT
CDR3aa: CASSQAIQFMNTEAFF

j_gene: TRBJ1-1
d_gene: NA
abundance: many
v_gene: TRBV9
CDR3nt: TGTGCCAGCAGCGTAGTGGGGGGGTCCACTGAAGCTTTCTTT
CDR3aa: CASSVVGGSTEAFF

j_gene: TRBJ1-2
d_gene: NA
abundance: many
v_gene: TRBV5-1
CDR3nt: TGCGCCAGCAGCCTGGGAACGGTGAACTATGGCTACACCTTC
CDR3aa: CASSLGTVNYGYTF

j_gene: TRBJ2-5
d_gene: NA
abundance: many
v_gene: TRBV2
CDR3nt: TGTGCCAGCCTGACGGGCAGCGAAGAGACCCAGTACTTC
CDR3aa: CASLTGSEETQYF

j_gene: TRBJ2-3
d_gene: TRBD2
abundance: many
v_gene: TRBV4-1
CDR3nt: TGCGCCAGCAGCCCGGCCTGGGCGGGGGGCACAGATACGCAGTATTTT
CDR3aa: CASSPAWAGGTDTQYF

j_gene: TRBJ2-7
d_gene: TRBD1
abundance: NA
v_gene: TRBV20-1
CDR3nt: TGCAGTGCTTTCCGGGACAGGGGGGTCCACGAGCAGTACTTC
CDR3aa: CSAFRDRGVHEQYF

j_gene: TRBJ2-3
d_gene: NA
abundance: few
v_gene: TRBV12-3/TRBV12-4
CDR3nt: TGTGCCAGCAGGCCGGGGGGCATGGCAGATACGCAGTATTTT
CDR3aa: CASRPGGMADTQYF

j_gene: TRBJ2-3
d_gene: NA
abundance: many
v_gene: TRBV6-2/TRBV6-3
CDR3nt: TGTGCCAGCCAAAGGGGCTCAGATACGCAGTATTTT
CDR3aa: CASQRGSDTQYF

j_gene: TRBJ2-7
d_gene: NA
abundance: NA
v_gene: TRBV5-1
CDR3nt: TGCGCCAGCAGCTTGGCTGGACAGAGTACCTACGAGCAGTACTTC
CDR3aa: CASSLAGQSTYEQYF

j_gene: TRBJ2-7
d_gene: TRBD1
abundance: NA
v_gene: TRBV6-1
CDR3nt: TGTGCCAGCAGTTCACAGGGGGGTGTGGGTTACGAGCAGTACTTC
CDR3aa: CASSSQGGVGYEQYF

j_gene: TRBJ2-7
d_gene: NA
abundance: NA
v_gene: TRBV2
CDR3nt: TGTGCCAGCAGAGTAGAAGGGAAGGGGAGCGAGCAGTACTTC
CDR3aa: CASRVEGKGSEQYF

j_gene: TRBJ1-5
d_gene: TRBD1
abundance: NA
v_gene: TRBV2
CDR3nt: TGTGCCAGCAGTGAAGCAGGGGGCCAAAGTCATCCCCAGCATTTT
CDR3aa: CASSEAGGQSHPQHF